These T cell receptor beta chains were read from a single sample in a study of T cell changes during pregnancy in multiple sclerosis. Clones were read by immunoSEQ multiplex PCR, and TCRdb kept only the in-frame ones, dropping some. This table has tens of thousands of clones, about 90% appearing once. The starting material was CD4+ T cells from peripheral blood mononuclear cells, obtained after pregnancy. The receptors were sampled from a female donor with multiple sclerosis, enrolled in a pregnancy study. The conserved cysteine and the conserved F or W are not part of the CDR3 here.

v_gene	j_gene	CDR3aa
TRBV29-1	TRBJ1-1	SVEGQSNTEAF
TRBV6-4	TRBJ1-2	ASSDSTGIYGYT
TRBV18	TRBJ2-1	ASAGGHNEQF
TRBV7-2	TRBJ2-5	ASSLELRETQY
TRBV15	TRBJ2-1	ATSSDRGRRNEQF
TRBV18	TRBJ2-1	ASSPGRAENEQF
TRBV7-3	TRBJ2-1	ASSVGGRNVNEQF
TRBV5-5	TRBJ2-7	ASSLTGTYEQY
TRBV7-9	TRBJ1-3	ASTTGNTIY
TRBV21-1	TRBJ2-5	ASRGTEETQY
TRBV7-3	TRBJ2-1	ASSVNPGTSGYNEQF
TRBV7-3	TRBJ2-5	ASSFGSMETQY
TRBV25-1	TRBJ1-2	ASSAATGTGYT
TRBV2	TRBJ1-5	ASRDTGQGQPQH
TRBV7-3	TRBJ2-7	ASSRQKQGQQY
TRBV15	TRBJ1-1	ATSREGGEPNTEAF
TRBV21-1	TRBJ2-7	ASSKGDTAQSRYYEQY
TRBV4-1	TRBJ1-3	ASSQAGGAGRSGNTIY
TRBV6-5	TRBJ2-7	ASSPRTTAYEQY
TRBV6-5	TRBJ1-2	ASSYDRHPGYGYT
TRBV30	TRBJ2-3	AWNKDNTDTQY
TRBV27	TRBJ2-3	ASKWNRRADTQY
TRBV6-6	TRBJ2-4	ASSYSTSGGKNIQY
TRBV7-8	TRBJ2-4	ASSLAIAKNIQY
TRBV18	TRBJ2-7	ASSSINSGLASEQY
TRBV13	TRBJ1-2	ASSTRQGITLGYT
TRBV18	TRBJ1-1	ASSPPGVAEAF
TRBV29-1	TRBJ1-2	SVREGANYGYT
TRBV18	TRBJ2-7	ASSGQGSYEQY
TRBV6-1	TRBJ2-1	ASSLRGSSYNEQF
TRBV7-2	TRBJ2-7	ASSLVGQSYEQY
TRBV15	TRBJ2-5	ATSRRGTGQETQY
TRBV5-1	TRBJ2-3	ASRVSGGRISVGTDTQY
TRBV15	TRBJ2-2	ATSRDMTGSTGELF
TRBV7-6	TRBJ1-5	ASSPLSQGAYQPQH
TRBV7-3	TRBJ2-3	ASSPLQAGGEADTQY
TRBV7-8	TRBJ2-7	ASSYTTYEQY
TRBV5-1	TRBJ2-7	ASSLETGREY
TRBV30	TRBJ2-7	AWSVFGQLSSYEQY
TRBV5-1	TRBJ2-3	ASSPGTSPGTDTQY
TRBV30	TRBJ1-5	AWSEGQRGPSQPQH
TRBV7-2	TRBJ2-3	ASSLRGGDTQY